This T cell receptor beta chain derives from a study of shared clonotypes between healthy human individuals. To note about this clone: Its specificity is not known.

Tens of millions of PBMCs supplied genomic DNA for unsorted samples. General study results and limits: Apart from blood, nothing was sampled; tissue repertoires likely differ.

Sequencing was at deep level. The authors ran unsorted PBMC replicate PCRs on 300 ng DNA, around 27,000 T cell genomes. The data were produced by immunoSEQ multiplex PCR, yet TCRdb's version contains in-frame clones alone and is incomplete. The table has some 510,000 clones, roughly 78% seen once. Unmatched junction bases numbered 8, after V lost 4 bases and J lost 4 bases. The CDR3 is 17 residues long. Germline CDR1 reads SGDLS; CDR2 reads YYNGEE. The sequencing input was PBMCs. The sequence was collected from a woman between 40 and 55 years old in good health. Some clones in this sample may be carry-over from other donors' samples. The rearrangement joins TRBV9 to TRBJ2-2, with 12 bases aligning to TRBD1. In DNA form, the CDR3 reads TGTGCCAGCAGCCCAATGGGACAGGGGGCCCTCACCGGGGAGCTGTTTTTT. Amino acids: CASSPMGQGALTGELFF.